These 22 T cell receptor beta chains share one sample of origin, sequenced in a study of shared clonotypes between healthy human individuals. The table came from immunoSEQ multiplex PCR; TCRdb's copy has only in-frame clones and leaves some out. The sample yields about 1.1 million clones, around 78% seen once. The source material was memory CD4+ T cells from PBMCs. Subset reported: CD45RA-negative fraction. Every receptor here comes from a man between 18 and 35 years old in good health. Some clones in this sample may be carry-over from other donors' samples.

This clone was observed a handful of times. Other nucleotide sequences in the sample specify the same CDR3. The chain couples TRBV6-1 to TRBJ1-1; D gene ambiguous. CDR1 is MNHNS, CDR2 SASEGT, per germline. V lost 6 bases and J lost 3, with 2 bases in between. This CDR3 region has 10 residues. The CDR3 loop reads CASRYTEAFF. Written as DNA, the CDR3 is TGTGCCAGCAGGTACACTGAAGCTTTCTTT.

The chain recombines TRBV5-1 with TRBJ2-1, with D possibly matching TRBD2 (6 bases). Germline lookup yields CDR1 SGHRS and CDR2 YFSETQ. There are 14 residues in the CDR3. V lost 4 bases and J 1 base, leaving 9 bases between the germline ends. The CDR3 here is CASSQRASYNEQFF. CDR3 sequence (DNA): TGCGCCAGCAGCCAGCGGGCGTCCTACAATGAGCAGTTCTTC.

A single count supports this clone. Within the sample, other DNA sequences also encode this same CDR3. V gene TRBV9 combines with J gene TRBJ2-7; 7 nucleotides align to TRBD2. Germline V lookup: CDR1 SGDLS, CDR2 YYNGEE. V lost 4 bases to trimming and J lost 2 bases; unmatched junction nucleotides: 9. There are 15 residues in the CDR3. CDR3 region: CASSFHWEGTYEQYF. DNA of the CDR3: TGTGCCAGCAGCTTCCATTGGGAGGGAACCTACGAGCAGTACTTC.

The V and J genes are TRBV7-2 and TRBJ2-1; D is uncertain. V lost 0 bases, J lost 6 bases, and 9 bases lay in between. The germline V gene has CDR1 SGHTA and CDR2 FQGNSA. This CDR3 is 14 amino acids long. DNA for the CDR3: TGTGCCAGCAGCTTAGCAGGGAAGGCCAATGAGCAGTTCTTC. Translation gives CASSLAGKANEQFF.

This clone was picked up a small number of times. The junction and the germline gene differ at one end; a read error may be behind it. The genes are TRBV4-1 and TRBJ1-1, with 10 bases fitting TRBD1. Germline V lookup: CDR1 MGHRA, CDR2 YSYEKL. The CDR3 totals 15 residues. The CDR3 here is CASSQGQGDDTEAFF. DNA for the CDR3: TGCGCCAGCAGTCAAGGACAGGGGGACGACACTGAAGCTTTCTTT.

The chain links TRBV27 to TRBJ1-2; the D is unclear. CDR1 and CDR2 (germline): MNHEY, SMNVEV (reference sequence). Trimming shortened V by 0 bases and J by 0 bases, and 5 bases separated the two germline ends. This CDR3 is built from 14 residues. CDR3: CASSLSSPNYGYTF. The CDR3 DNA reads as TGTGCCAGCAGTTTATCGTCCCCTAACTATGGCTACACCTTC.

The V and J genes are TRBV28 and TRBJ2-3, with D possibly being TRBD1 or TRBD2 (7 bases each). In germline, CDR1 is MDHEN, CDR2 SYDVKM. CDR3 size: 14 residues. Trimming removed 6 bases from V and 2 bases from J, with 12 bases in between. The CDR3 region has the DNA TGTGCCAGCAGGCAGGGGGGGGTCACAGATACGCAGTATTTT. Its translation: CASRQGGVTDTQYF.

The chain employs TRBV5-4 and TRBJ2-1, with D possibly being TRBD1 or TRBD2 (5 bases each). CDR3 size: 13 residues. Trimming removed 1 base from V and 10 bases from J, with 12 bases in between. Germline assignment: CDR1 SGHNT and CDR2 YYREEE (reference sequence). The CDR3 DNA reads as TGTGCCAGCAGCTTGAGGCCCGGGACCGAGCAGTTCTTC. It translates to CASSLRPGTEQFF.

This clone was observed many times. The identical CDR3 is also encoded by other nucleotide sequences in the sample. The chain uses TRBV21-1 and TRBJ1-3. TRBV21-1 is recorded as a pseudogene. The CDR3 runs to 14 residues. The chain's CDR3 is CASSGSHGGNTIYF. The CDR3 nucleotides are TGTGCCAGCAGCGGATCTCATGGTGGAAACACCATATATTTT.

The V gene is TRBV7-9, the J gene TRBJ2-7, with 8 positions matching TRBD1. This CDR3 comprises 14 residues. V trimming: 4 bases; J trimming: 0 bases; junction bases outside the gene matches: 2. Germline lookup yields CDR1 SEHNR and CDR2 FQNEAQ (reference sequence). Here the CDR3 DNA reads TGTGCCAGCAGCTCGGACAGGGACTCCTACGAGCAGTACTTC. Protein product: CASSSDRDSYEQYF.

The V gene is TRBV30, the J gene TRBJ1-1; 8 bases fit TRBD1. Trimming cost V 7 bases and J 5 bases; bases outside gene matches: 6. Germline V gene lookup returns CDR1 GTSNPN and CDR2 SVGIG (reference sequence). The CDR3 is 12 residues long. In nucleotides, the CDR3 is TGTGCCTCGGACAGGGTCCGAACTGAAGCTTTCTTT. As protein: CASDRVRTEAFF.

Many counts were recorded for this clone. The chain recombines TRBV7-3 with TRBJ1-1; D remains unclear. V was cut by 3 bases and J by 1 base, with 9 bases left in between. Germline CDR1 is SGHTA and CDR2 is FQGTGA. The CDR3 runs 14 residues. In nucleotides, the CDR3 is TGTGCCAGCAGCTTGCTTGGACGGAACACTGAAGCTTTCTTT. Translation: CASSLLGRNTEAFF.

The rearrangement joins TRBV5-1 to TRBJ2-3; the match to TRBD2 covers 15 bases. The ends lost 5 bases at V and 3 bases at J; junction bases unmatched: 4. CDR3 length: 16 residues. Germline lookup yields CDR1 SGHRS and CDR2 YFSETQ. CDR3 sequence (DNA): TGCGCCAGCAGAGGACTAGCGGGAGGGATTACAGATACGCAGTATTTT. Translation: CASRGLAGGITDTQYF. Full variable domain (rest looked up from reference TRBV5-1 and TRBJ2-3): KAGVTQTPRYLIKTRGQQVTLSCSPISGHRSVSWYQQTPGQGLQFLFEYFSETQRNKGNFPGRFSGRQFSNSRSEMNVSTLELGDSALYLCASRGLAGGITDTQYFGPGTRLTVL.

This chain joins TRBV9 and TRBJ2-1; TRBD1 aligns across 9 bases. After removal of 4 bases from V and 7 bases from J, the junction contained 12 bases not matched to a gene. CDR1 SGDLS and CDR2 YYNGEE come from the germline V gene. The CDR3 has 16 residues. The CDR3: CASSPWTGALGNEQFF. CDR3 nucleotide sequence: TGTGCCAGCAGCCCCTGGACAGGGGCGCTGGGTAATGAGCAGTTCTTC.

CDR3 sequence: CASSPRAGQDEKLFF. CDR3 in DNA: TGTGCCAGCAGCCCGAGAGCGGGGCAGGATGAAAAACTGTTTTTT. This chain links TRBV7-8 with TRBJ1-4, with TRBD1 as a possible D gene (5 bases). The germline gives CDR1 SGHVS, CDR2 FQNEAQ. The V end was cut by 5 bases, the J end by 6 bases, with 16 bases between. CDR3 length: 15 residues.

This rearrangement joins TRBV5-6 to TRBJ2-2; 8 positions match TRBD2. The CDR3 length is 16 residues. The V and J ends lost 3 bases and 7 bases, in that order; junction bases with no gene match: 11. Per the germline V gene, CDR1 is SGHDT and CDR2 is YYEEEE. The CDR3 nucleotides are TGTGCCAGCAGCTCGCAGGGGCGGGAGGTTGTCGGGGAGCTGTTTTTT. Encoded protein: CASSSQGREVVGELFF.

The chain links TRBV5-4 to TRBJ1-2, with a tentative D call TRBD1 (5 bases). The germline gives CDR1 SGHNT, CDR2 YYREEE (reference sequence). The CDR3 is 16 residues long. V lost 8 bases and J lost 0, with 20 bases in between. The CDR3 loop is CASSPNRQTANYGYTF. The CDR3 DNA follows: TGTGCCAGTAGCCCAAACCGACAGACAGCTAACTATGGCTACACCTTC.

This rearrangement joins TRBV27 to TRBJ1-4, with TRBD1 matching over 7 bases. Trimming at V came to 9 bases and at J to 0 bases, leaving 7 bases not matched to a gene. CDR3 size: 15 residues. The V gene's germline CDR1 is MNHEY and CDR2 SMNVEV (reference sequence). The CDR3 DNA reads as TGTGCCAGAGGGGACAGTCCAGCAACTAATGAAAAACTGTTTTTT. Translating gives CARGDSPATNEKLFF.

The CDR3 region is CASNPTSGMARTGELFF. CDR3 in DNA: TGTGCCTCGAACCCGACTAGCGGGATGGCTCGCACCGGGGAGCTGTTTTTT. The chain recombines TRBV30 with TRBJ2-2; 11 nucleotides align to TRBD2. Trimming took 7 bases from V and 4 from J; bases not matched to a gene: 14. CDR3 size: 17 residues. Germline assignment: CDR1 GTSNPN and CDR2 SVGIG (reference sequence).

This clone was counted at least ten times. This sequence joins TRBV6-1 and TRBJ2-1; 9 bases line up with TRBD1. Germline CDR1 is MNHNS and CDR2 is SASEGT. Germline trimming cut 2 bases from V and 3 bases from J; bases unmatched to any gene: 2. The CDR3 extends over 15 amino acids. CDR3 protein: CASSEQGQGYNEQFF. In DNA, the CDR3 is TGTGCCAGCAGTGAACAGGGACAGGGCTACAATGAGCAGTTCTTC.

CDR3 region: CASSSSYGYTF. The DNA of the CDR3 is TGTGCCAGCAGTTCCAGCTATGGCTACACCTTC. The chain has TRBV28 and TRBJ1-2; D gene uncertain. V was clipped by 4 bases and J by 4 bases, with 4 bases between them. This CDR3 comprises 11 residues. Germline V gene data show CDR1 as MDHEN and CDR2 as SYDVKM.

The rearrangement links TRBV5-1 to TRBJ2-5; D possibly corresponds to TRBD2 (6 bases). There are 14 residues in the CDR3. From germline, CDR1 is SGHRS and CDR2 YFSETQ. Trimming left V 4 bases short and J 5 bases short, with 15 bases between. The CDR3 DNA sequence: TGCGCCAGCAGCCTTACAGGAGGAGGGGAGACCCAGTACTTC. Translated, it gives CASSLTGGGETQYF.